This is a list of T cell receptor beta chains from one sample in a study of blood T cell repertoires in COVID-19. Libraries were prepared by immunoSEQ multiplex PCR; TCRdb keeps only in-frame clonotypes and omits some of them. Here the sample spans 210,000 or so clones, more than 80% being singletons. The sequencing sample was made of peripheral blood. Source of these receptors: a man under 40 with COVID-19, enrolled during active disease. Each CDR3 is given without its conserved first and last residue. Some rows mark clone size as missing; the rest say once, few, many or name a class of expanded clone.

J gene	V gene	clone size	CDR3 protein
TRBJ1-1	TRBV15	NA	ATSRIQGASEAF
TRBJ2-1	TRBV9	NA	ASSLPPLRNEQF
TRBJ2-7	TRBV28	NA	ASSSPGAHEQY
TRBJ2-7	TRBV7-9	NA	ASSLARTGSYEQY
TRBJ1-3	TRBV2	NA	ASSGYGNTIY
TRBJ1-2	TRBV24-1	NA	ATSDTGTAYGYT
TRBJ2-7	TRBV12-5	NA	ASGGTPAYEQY
TRBJ2-7	TRBV13	NA	ASSLRLAGYYEQY
TRBJ2-7	TRBV19	NA	ASSQGAAYEQY
TRBJ2-7	TRBV7-3	NA	ASSPSGSYEQY
TRBJ1-6	TRBV11-2	few	ASIGQGYNSPLH
TRBJ2-3	TRBV4-2	NA	ASSQGASGSGTQY
TRBJ2-1	TRBV30	NA	AWAKLAGGLRDNEQF
TRBJ1-1	TRBV30	NA	AWRRILNTEAF
TRBJ2-7	TRBV27	NA	ASSFGTSSSYEQY
TRBJ2-7	TRBV7-2	NA	ASSSNRVGGEQY
TRBJ1-1	TRBV6-5	NA	ASRGLRGYTEAF
TRBJ1-1	TRBV28	NA	ASSSPPGQSTEAF
TRBJ2-7	TRBV14	NA	ASSQIRVGEQY
TRBJ1-2	TRBV7-9	NA	ASSLAFNGYT
TRBJ1-5	TRBV6-2/TRBV6-3	NA	ASSYLYSTGGNQPQH
TRBJ1-2	TRBV7-9	NA	ASSLAGQGVGGYT
TRBJ1-2	TRBV7-2	NA	ASSSTGTGTRGYT
TRBJ2-1	TRBV18	NA	ASSATGTGVDNEQF
TRBJ2-7	TRBV10-3	once	AISISGGYEQY
TRBJ2-6	TRBV28	NA	ASSIPTGVLT
TRBJ2-1	TRBV5-4	NA	ASSSRTTGSYNEQF
TRBJ1-2	TRBV5-5	once	ASSDGGVKHYGYT
TRBJ1-2	TRBV12-5	NA	ASGLIPHNNYGYT
TRBJ1-3	TRBV7-9	few	ASSPGGGPGNTIY
TRBJ1-1	TRBV18	NA	ASSPDGGFMNTEAF
TRBJ1-4	TRBV4-3	NA	ASSQDYRLSTNEKLF
TRBJ1-2	TRBV19	NA	ASSIAGGGYT
TRBJ1-2	TRBV18	NA	ASSPFSDTNYGYT
TRBJ2-7	TRBV7-2	NA	ASSRRQATYEQY
TRBJ2-7	TRBV6-6	NA	ASNRQGNSYEQY
TRBJ2-1	TRBV24-1	NA	ATSDGSQLRERYNEQF
TRBJ1-2	TRBV27	once	ASSPRVGGPYGYT
TRBJ2-1	TRBV11-3	NA	ASSLGASNEQF
TRBJ2-2	TRBV5-1	few	ASSHPSSGAGGELF
TRBJ2-1	TRBV10-3	NA	AISESDVRDEQF
TRBJ2-3	TRBV3-1/TRBV3-2	NA	ASSTGDTDTQY
TRBJ1-6	TRBV3-1/TRBV3-2	NA	ASSPRRTGVNSPLH
TRBJ1-2	TRBV2	NA	ASSSDREKGYT
TRBJ2-7	TRBV19	NA	ASKGRDNSYEQY
TRBJ1-6	TRBV28	NA	ASSGGQVGSPLH
TRBJ2-3	TRBV9	NA	ASTLAGSTDTQY
TRBJ1-4	TRBV28	NA	ASSQGGEKLF
TRBJ1-6	TRBV15	NA	ATSRGFERSFTN
TRBJ1-5	TRBV4-1	few	ASSQDPGQGNQPQH
TRBJ1-1	TRBV29-1	NA	SVAGTGDTEAF